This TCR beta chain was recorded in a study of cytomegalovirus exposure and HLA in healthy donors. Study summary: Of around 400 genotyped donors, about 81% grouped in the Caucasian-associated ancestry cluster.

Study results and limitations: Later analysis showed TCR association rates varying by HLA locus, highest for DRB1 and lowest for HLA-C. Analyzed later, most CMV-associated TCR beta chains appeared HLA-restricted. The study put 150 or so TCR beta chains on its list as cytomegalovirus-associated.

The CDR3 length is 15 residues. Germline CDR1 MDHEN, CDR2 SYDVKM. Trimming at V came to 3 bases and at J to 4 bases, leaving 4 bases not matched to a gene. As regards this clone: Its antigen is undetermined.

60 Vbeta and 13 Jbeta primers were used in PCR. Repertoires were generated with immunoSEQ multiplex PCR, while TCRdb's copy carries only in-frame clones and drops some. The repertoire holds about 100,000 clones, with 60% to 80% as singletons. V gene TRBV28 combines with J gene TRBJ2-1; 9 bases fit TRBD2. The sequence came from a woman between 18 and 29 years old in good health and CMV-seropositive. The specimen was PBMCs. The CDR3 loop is CASSFAGGPYNEQFF. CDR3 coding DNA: TGTGCCAGCAGTTTTGCGGGAGGGCCTTACAATGAGCAGTTCTTC.